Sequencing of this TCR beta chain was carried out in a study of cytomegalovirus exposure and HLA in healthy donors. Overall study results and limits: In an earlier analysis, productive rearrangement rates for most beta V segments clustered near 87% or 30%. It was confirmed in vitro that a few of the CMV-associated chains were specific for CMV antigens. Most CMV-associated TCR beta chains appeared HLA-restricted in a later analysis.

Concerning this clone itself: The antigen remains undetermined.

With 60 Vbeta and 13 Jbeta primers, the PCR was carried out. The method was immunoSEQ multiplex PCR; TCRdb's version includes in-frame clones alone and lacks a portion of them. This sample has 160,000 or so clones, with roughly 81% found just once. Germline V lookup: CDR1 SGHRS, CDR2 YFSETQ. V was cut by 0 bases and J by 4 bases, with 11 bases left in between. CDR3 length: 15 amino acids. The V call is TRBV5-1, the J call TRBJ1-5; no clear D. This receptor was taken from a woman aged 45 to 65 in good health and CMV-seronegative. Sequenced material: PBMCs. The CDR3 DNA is TGCGCCAGCAGCTTGGACGGACTCAAAAATCAGCCCCAGCATTTT. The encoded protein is CASSLDGLKNQPQHF. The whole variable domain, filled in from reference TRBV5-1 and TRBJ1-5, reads KAGVTQTPRYLIKTRGQQVTLSCSPISGHRSVSWYQQTPGQGLQFLFEYFSETQRNKGNFPGRFSGRQFSNSRSEMNVSTLELGDSALYLCASSLDGLKNQPQHFGDGTRLSIL.